The following is a T cell receptor beta chain sequence with its context. The same CDR3 is also encoded by other DNA sequences in this sample. V lost 2 bases, J lost 6 bases, and 11 bases lay in between. This CDR3 has 14 amino acids. Germline loops: CDR1 MNHEY, CDR2 SMNVEV (reference sequence). PCR primers comprised 60 Vbeta and 13 Jbeta primers. Produced via immunoSEQ multiplex PCR; TCRdb's table is partial and in-frame only. The table shows tens of thousands of clones, with around 64% occurring only once. These data belong to a study of cytomegalovirus exposure and HLA in healthy donors. The TCR was taken from a man between 25 and 39 years old in good health and CMV-seronegative. The sample consisted of PBMCs. The chain carries TRBV27 and TRBJ1-5; D perhaps matches TRBD1 (5 bases). The CDR3 nucleotides read TGTGCCAGCAGTTTACAGGGAATGGGTCAGCCCCAGCATTTT. This translates into CASSLQGMGQPQHF.